One sample yielded the 7 T cell receptor beta chains listed below, sequenced in a study of identical twins. TCRdb called the 5' RACE reads again in MiXCR, with one record for every CDR3 protein. Of 1.5 million to 2 million distinct CDR3 sequences in the sample, 25% to 35% were seen once. Sequencing input: cord blood. These receptors all stem from a newborn girl in good health.

Worth noting for this clonotype: With only one base between it and a far larger clone, this is likely a read error. The chain has TRBV2 and TRBJ2-1, with 7 bases lining up with TRBD1. CDR1 SNHLY and CDR2 FYNNEI come from the germline V gene. The J segment lost 10 bases and the V segment lost 5 bases, leaving 8 bases of the junction unmatched. This CDR3 has 13 amino acids. DNA of the CDR3: TGTGCCAGCAGTTCCGGGACAGCCTACGAGCAGTTCTTC. It encodes CASSSGTAYEQFF.

The chain combines TRBV27 with TRBJ2-4; the D call may be TRBD1 or TRBD2 (6 bases each). The end of the DNA fits TRBJ2-7 better, so the J call may be wrong. CDR1 is MNHEY, CDR2 SMNVEV, per germline (reference sequence). The CDR3 loop spans 13 amino acids. The CDR3 loop is CASSLLGGNEQYF. CDR3 nucleotides: TGTGCCAGCAGCCTACTCGGGGGCAACGAGCAGTACTTC.

This clonotype was counted many times. The V call is TRBV4-2, the J call TRBJ1-1; 7 positions agree with TRBD1. Germline V lookup: CDR1 LGHNA, CDR2 YNFKEQ. The CDR3 spans 16 residues. V was pared by 0 bases and J by 2 bases, with 6 bases of the junction left unmatched. The CDR3 nucleotides are TGTGCCAGCAGCCAAGATCCGGGGACAGACAACACTGAAGCTTTCTTT. It encodes CASSQDPGTDNTEAFF.

This clonotype came up a few times. This chain connects TRBV28 to TRBJ2-3; 10 nucleotides align to TRBD2. Trimming took 3 bases from V and 5 from J; bases not matched to a gene: 11. The germline gives CDR1 MDHEN, CDR2 SYDVKM. This CDR3 is 17 amino acids long. DNA for the CDR3: TGTGCCAGCAGTTTGGGGGGGCTAGCGGGAGCTAGAGATACGCAGTATTTT. This gives the protein CASSLGGLAGARDTQYF.

This clonotype was seen ten or more times. CDR3 region: CASSARLAGYEQYF. The CDR3 DNA reads TGTGCCAGCAGCGCAAGACTAGCGGGCTACGAGCAGTACTTC. The rearrangement uses TRBV9 and TRBJ2-7; 10 bases are a match to TRBD2. The J segment lost 3 bases and the V segment lost 3 bases, leaving 3 bases of the junction unmatched. From germline, CDR1 is SGDLS and CDR2 YYNGEE. The CDR3 runs 14 residues.

With respect to this clonotype: A much larger clone sits a single nucleotide away, making a read error possible. The chain has TRBV12-3 or TRBV12-4 and TRBJ1-2, with 7 bases identical to TRBD1. Germline trimming cut 6 bases from V and 1 base from J; bases unmatched to any gene: 11. The CDR3 runs 16 residues. The CDR3 protein is CASRGMGQPINYGYTF. The CDR3, as DNA: TGTGCCAGCAGGGGTATGGGACAGCCTATTAACTATGGCTACACCTTC.

The V call is TRBV29-1, the J call TRBJ1-2; no firm D call. V was shortened by 7 bases and J by 2 bases, with 11 bases between the two germline ends. From germline, CDR1 is SQVTM and CDR2 ANQGSEA. CDR3 length equals 12 residues. CDR3 residues: CSAGWRNYGYTF. DNA for the CDR3: TGCAGCGCGGGTTGGAGAAACTATGGCTACACCTTC. Based on the CDR3 plus reference TRBV29-1 and TRBJ1-2, the full variable domain is SAVISQKPSRDICQRGTSLTIQCQVDSQVTMMFWYRQQPGQSLTLIATANQGSEATYESGFVIDKFPISRPNLTFSTLTVSNMSPEDSSIYLCSAGWRNYGYTFGSGTRLTVV.